Listed here are 25 T cell receptor beta chains from one sample, sequenced in a study of T cell repertoires in cytomegalovirus infection. In TCRdb, the reads were re-called with MiXCR into one record per CDR3 protein. The table includes about 830,000 distinct CDR3 sequences, 32% detected once. Their antigens are not known. Sequenced here: cultured CD8+ T cells from PBMCs, sampled from culture after CMV antigen stimulation. The receptors here all came from a human donor in good health (CMV status not recorded). Some clones in this sample may be carry-over from other donors' samples.

As to this clonotype: A much larger clone lies one base from this, so it may be a read error. The chain links TRBV7-4 to TRBJ1-5; the D gene is possibly TRBD1 (5 bases). The V end lost 4 bases, the J end lost 6 bases, and 25 bases lay between the germline ends. Germline V gene data show CDR1 as SGHVT and CDR2 as SQSDAQ. The CDR3 has 18 amino acids. The CDR3 here is CASSSPQDIGEEGQPQHF. In nucleotides, the CDR3 is TGTGCCAGCAGCTCCCCTCAGGATATAGGGGAGGAGGGTCAGCCCCAGCATTTT.

The V and J genes are TRBV7-9 and TRBJ2-7, with D unresolved. CDR1 is SEHNR and CDR2 is FQNEAQ in the germline V gene (reference sequence). V shed 4 bases and J shed 6 bases, with 10 bases lying between them. This CDR3 is 12 amino acids long. Written as DNA, the CDR3 is TGTGCCAGCAGCTCGGATCTCTCCGAGCAGTACTTC. It codes for CASSSDLSEQYF.

The CDR3 here is CASSERQDLPNTEAFF. CDR3 in DNA: TGTGCCAGCAGTGAGAGACAGGACCTGCCGAACACTGAAGCTTTCTTT. This chain uses TRBV2 with TRBJ1-1; possible D gene TRBD1, 6 bases. The CDR3 has 16 amino acids. Trimming left V 3 bases short and J 1 base short, with 15 bases between. CDR1 is SNHLY, CDR2 FYNNEI, per germline.

About this clonotype: This may come from a read error, since a much larger clone is one base off. The chain carries TRBV7-6 and TRBJ2-5, with D tentatively TRBD1 (6 bases). Germline CDR1 SGHVS, CDR2 FNYEAQ. This CDR3 has 15 residues. CDR3 amino acids: CVSSSPEDSQETQYF. In DNA form, the CDR3 reads TGTGTCAGCAGCTCCCCTGAGGACAGCCAAGAGACCCAGTACTTC.

The chain joins TRBV11-2 to TRBJ2-3; D is unclear. V shed 8 bases and J shed 6 bases, with 6 bases lying between them. Germline V gene data show CDR1 as SGHAT and CDR2 as FQNNGV. CDR3 length: 10 amino acids. The CDR3 nucleotides are TGTGCCAGCCAAGGCGATACGCAGTATTTT. This encodes CASQGDTQYF.

This clonotype appeared many times. The CDR3 DNA sequence: TGTGCCAGCAGTTTTGCGGATTACTATGGCTACACCTTC. As protein: CASSFADYYGYTF. V is TRBV12-3 or TRBV12-4 and J is TRBJ1-2; D not resolved. The CDR3 runs to 13 residues. The V gene lost 3 bases and the J gene lost 3 bases, with 8 bases spanning the gap.

Details on this clonotype: Since a much larger clone is just one base distant, this may be a read error. The V gene is TRBV6-2 or TRBV6-3, the J gene TRBJ1-4; D uncertain. There are 16 residues in the CDR3. Germline lookup yields CDR1 MNHEY and CDR2 SVGEGT. DNA for the CDR3: TGTGCCAACAGTTACTGCGGTTGCCTCTCTAATGAAAAACTGTTTTTT. Its translation is CANSYCGCLSNEKLFF.

Many counts were recorded for this clonotype. The rearrangement joins TRBV12-3 or TRBV12-4 to TRBJ1-1, with D possibly being TRBD1 (5 bases). Trimming removed 4 bases at V and 6 bases at J, with 15 bases between. The CDR3 covers 14 residues. CDR3 sequence: CASSSVLGGAEAFF. CDR3 DNA sequence: TGTGCCAGCAGTTCCGTTTTGGGAGGGGCTGAAGCTTTCTTT.

The rearrangement uses TRBV27 and TRBJ1-1; D uncertain. Germline CDR1 is MNHEY and CDR2 is SMNVEV (reference sequence). The CDR3 runs 13 residues. Trimming left V 6 bases short and J 6 bases short, with 14 bases between. This chain's CDR3 is CASSPAPRAEAFF. The CDR3 nucleotides read TGTGCCAGCAGCCCAGCCCCGCGGGCTGAAGCTTTCTTT.

The chain carries TRBV2 and TRBJ2-3; D is perhaps TRBD1 or TRBD2 (5 bases each). Germline V gene sequence: CDR1 SNHLY, CDR2 FYNNEI. The CDR3 covers 16 residues. CDR3 in amino acids: CVGWRMGEKSPDTQYF. The CDR3 DNA reads TGTGTCGGCTGGAGAATGGGGGAGAAGTCCCCAGATACGCAGTATTTT.

The V call is TRBV20-1, the J call TRBJ2-2; 12 nucleotides agree with TRBD2. CDR3 size: 16 residues. Germline trimming cut 4 bases from V and 1 base from J; bases unmatched to any gene: 4. Germline CDR1 reads DFQATT; CDR2 reads SNEGSKA (reference sequence). In nucleotides, the CDR3 is TGCAGTGCTATCGCTAGCGGGGGGGAGAACACCGGGGAGCTGTTTTTT. It codes for CSAIASGGENTGELFF.

The V and J genes are TRBV12-3 or TRBV12-4 and TRBJ2-2, with D perhaps TRBD1 (6 bases). V lost 3 bases to trimming and J lost 5 bases, with 13 bases between them. CDR3 length equals 15 residues. The chain's CDR3 is CASSFWAGATGELFF. As DNA, the CDR3 is TGTGCCAGCAGTTTTTGGGCAGGGGCGACCGGGGAGCTGTTTTTT.

This chain uses TRBV27 with TRBJ1-4; no clear D gene. V was shortened by 6 bases and J by 5 bases, with 7 bases between the two germline ends. The CDR3 extends over 12 amino acids. Germline CDR1 MNHEY, CDR2 SMNVEV (reference sequence). The CDR3 coding sequence is TGTGCCAGCAGGACGACGAATGAAAAACTGTTTTTT. This translates into CASRTTNEKLFF.

Only a few counts were recorded for this clonotype. The J gene is TRBJ1-2, the V gene TRBV14, with D possibly matching TRBD1 (5 bases). Germline loops: CDR1 SGHDN, CDR2 FVKESK. V lost 2 bases, J lost 7 bases, and 20 bases lay in between. CDR3 length: 16 amino acids. The CDR3 DNA reads as TGTGCCAGCAGCCAACCCTCGGACCTGCTGAGGGGTGGCTACACCTTC. Amino acids: CASSQPSDLLRGGYTF.

The chain joins TRBV27 to TRBJ1-5; 7 bases line up with TRBD1. Germline V gives CDR1 MNHEY, CDR2 SMNVEV (reference sequence). CDR3 length: 14 amino acids. With 6 bases clipped from V and 3 bases from J, the junction kept 5 bases outside the gene matches. The CDR3 DNA sequence: TGTGCCAGCAGCGCGACAGGGACCAATCAGCCCCAGCATTTT. It yields the protein CASSATGTNQPQHF.

CDR3 amino acids: CASSLPGGAFDTQYF. The CDR3, as DNA: TGTGCCAGCAGTTTACCCGGGGGGGCCTTCGATACGCAGTATTTT. This chain uses TRBV27 with TRBJ2-3, with 8 bases matching TRBD2. CDR1 is MNHEY, CDR2 SMNVEV, per germline (reference sequence). This CDR3 contains 15 residues. Trimming took 2 bases from V and 6 from J; bases not matched to a gene: 7.

The chain recombines TRBV6-6 with TRBJ1-3; D perhaps matches TRBD1 (5 bases). Germline CDR1 is MNHNY and CDR2 is SVGAGI (reference sequence). CDR3 length: 17 amino acids. Trimming took 4 bases from V and 0 from J, leaving 16 bases between them. CDR3 region: CASSFTGLGDSGNTIYF. CDR3 nucleotides: TGTGCCAGCAGTTTCACGGGACTGGGAGACTCTGGAAACACCATATATTTT.

The chain employs TRBV6-5 and TRBJ2-5; TRBD1 matches at 8 bases. Germline V gene sequence: CDR1 MNHEY, CDR2 SVGAGI. The junction had 10 bases not matched to a gene; V was cut back by 5 bases and J by 5 bases. The CDR3 is 15 amino acids. The CDR3 loop reads CASSPSTGGKETQYF. CDR3 DNA sequence: TGTGCCAGCAGTCCCTCAACAGGGGGGAAGGAGACCCAGTACTTC.

The chain employs TRBV20-1 and TRBJ2-2, with D unclear. V lost 6 bases and J lost 4, with 12 bases in between. This CDR3 comprises 13 residues. Germline lookup yields CDR1 DFQATT and CDR2 SNEGSKA (reference sequence). CDR3 region: CSAPGKGTGELFF. For the CDR3, the DNA is TGCAGTGCCCCTGGTAAAGGCACCGGGGAGCTGTTTTTT.

This clonotype came up a few times. V and J are TRBV6-1 and TRBJ1-1; the D is unclear. Trimming stripped 6 bases from V and 2 bases from J, with 7 bases between. Germline CDR1 reads MNHNS; CDR2 reads SASEGT. The CDR3 is 12 residues long. The CDR3 region has the DNA TGTGCCAGCAGGCACGGTAACACTGAAGCTTTCTTT. Protein sequence: CASRHGNTEAFF.

This chain joins TRBV10-3 and TRBJ2-7; D call uncertain. In germline, CDR1 is ENHRY, CDR2 SYGVKD. The CDR3 has 16 amino acids. V was shortened by 4 bases and J by 0 bases, with 16 bases between the two germline ends. CDR3 residues: CAISATLDQSSYEQYF. CDR3 coding DNA: TGTGCCATCAGTGCAACCTTGGACCAGAGCTCCTACGAGCAGTACTTC.

CDR3 nucleotide sequence: TGCGCCAGCAGCTTGGCCCAACAGGGAATGAAGAAACTGTTTTTT. It encodes CASSLAQQGMKKLFF. V and J are TRBV5-1 and TRBJ1-4; D possibly corresponds to TRBD1 (6 bases). This CDR3 is built from 15 residues. CDR1 SGHRS and CDR2 YFSETQ come from the germline V gene. Trimming removed 0 bases at V and 11 bases at J, with 17 bases between.

This clonotype turned up a few times. The chain links TRBV4-1 to TRBJ2-5; D ambiguous. Germline V gene lookup returns CDR1 MGHRA and CDR2 YSYEKL. Deletions cut 1 base from V and 5 bases from J, with 20 bases between. This CDR3 comprises 17 residues. The CDR3 region has the DNA TGCGCCAGCAGCCAAGGGGTAGAGCTAGTAGGTTTGGAGACCCAGTACTTC. Residues: CASSQGVELVGLETQYF.

The chain employs TRBV12-3 or TRBV12-4 and TRBJ2-5; 9 positions match TRBD2. V lost 6 bases and J lost 5; bases outside the gene matches: 10. This CDR3 region has 15 residues. In nucleotides, the CDR3 is TGTGCCAGCAGGAACGCGCGGGGGGGCGAGGAGACCCAGTACTTC. Amino acid sequence: CASRNARGGEETQYF.

The V call is TRBV7-8, the J call TRBJ2-3; the match to TRBD2 covers 13 bases. The germline CDR1 and CDR2 sequences are SGHVS and FQNEAQ. Losses at the gene ends were 5 bases for V and 6 bases for J; bases not matched to a gene: 8. This CDR3 comprises 16 residues. The CDR3 loop reads CASSKKGLAGADTQYF. As DNA, the CDR3 is TGTGCCAGCAGCAAAAAAGGACTAGCGGGGGCGGATACGCAGTATTTT.